This TCR beta chain was retrieved from a study of response to subunit inactivated influenza vaccine. Findings and limits, study-wide: It was suggested by the authors that few new T cells are recruited by each seasonal influenza vaccination.

V lost 6 bases and J 4 bases, leaving 13 bases between the germline ends. The CDR3 has 14 amino acids. The germline V gene has CDR1 MDHEN and CDR2 SYDVKM. TCRdb itself ran the RT-PCR reads through MiXCR, one entry per CDR3 protein. The sample shows 650,000 to 800,000 distinct CDR3 sequences, approximately 14% of them seen only once. Regarding this clonotype: What it binds is unknown.

Sequencing was performed on PBMCs from blood, taken around two weeks before vaccination. This sequence was found in a man aged 50-59 years who received an inactivated influenza vaccine. J is TRBJ2-1 and V is TRBV28, with D perhaps matching TRBD2 (6 bases). The CDR3, as DNA: TGTGCCAGCAGGCCTAGCGACACTTACAATGAGCAGTTCTTC. Amino acid sequence: CASRPSDTYNEQFF.